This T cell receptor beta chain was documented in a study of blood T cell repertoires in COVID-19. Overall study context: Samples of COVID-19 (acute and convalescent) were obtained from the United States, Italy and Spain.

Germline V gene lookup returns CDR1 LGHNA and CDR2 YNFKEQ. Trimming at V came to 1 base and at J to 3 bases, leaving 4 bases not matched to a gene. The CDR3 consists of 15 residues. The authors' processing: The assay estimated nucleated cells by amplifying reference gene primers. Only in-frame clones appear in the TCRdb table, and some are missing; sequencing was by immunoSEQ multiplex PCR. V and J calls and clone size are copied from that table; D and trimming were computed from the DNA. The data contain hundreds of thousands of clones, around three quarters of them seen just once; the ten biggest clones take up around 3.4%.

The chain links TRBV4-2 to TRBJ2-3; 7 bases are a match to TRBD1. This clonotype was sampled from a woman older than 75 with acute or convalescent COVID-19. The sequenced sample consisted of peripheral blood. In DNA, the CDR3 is TGTGCCAGCAGCCAAGGACAGGGTATGACAGATACGCAGTATTTT. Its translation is CASSQGQGMTDTQYF.